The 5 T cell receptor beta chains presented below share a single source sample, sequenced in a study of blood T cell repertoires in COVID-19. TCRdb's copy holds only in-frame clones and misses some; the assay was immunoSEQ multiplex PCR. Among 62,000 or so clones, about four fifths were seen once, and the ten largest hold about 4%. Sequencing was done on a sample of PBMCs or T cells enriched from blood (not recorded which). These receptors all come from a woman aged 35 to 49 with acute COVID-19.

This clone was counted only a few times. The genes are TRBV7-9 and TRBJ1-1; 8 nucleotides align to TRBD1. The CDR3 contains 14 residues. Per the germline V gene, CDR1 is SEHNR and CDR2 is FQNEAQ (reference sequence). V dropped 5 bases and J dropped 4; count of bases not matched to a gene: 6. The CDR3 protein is CASSTQGGVTEAFF. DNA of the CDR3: TGTGCCAGCAGCACACAGGGGGGTGTCACTGAAGCTTTCTTT.

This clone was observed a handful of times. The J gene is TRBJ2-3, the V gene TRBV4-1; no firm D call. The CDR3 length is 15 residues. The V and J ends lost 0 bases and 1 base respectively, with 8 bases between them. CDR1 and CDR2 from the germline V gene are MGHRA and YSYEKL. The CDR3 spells CASSQDPQGTDTQYF. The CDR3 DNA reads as TGCGCCAGCAGCCAAGATCCCCAGGGCACAGATACGCAGTATTTT.

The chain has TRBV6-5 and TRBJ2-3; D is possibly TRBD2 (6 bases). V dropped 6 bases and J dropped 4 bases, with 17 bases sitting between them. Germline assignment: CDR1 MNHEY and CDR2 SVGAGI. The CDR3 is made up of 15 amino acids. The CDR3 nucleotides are TGTGCCAGCAGCAAGGGGACTCTCGGAGCAGATACGCAGTATTTT. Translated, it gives CASSKGTLGADTQYF.

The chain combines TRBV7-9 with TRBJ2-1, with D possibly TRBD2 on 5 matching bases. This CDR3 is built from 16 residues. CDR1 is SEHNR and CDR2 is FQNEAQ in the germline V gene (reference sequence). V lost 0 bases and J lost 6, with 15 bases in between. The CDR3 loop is CASSLAGVGTGNEQFF. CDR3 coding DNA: TGTGCCAGCAGCTTAGCGGGAGTCGGAACGGGCAATGAGCAGTTCTTC.

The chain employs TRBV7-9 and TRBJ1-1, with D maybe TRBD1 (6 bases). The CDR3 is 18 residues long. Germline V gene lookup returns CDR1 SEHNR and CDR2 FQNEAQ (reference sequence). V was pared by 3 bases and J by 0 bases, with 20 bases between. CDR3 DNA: TGTGCCAGCAGCTTCCGGGTGCAGGGGCCGGGGCTGAACACTGAAGCTTTCTTT. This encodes CASSFRVQGPGLNTEAFF.